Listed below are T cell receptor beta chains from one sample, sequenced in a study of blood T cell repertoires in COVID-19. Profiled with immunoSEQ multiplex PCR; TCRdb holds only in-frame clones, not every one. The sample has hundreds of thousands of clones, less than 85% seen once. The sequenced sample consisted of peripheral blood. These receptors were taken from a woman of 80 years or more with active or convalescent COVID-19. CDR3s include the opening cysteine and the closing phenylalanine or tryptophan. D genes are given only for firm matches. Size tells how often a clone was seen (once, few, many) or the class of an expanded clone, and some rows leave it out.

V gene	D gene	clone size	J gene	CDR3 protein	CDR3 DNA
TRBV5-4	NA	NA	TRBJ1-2	CASSLFSRTNYGYTF	TGTGCCAGCAGCTTGTTCTCTCGGACAAACTATGGCTACACCTTC
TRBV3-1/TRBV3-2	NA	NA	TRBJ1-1	CASSQMGQGNTEAFF	TGTGCCAGCAGCCAAATGGGGCAGGGGAACACTGAAGCTTTCTTT
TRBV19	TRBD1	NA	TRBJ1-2	CASTPTGGFGYGYTF	TGTGCCAGTACCCCGACAGGGGGATTTGGCTATGGCTACACCTTC
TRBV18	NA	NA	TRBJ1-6	CASSPEAGLNSPLHF	TGTGCCAGCTCACCAGAGGCGGGACTAAATTCACCCCTCCACTTT
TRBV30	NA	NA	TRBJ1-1	CAWSWEGNTEAFF	TGTGCCTGGAGTTGGGAGGGTAACACTGAAGCTTTCTTT
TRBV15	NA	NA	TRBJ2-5	CATSRDEQTQYF	TGTGCCACCAGCAGAGATGAACAAACCCAGTACTTC
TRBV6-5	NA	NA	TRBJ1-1	CASNILTGNTEAFF	TGTGCCAGCAACATACTAACAGGGAACACTGAAGCTTTCTTT
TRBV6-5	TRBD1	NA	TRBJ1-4	CASRIGQGNEKLFF	TGTGCCAGCAGGATTGGACAGGGGAATGAAAAACTGTTTTTT
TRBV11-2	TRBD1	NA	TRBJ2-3	CASSFGPGQGPDTQYF	TGTGCCAGCAGCTTTGGGCCGGGACAGGGACCAGATACGCAGTATTTT
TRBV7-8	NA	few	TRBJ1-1	CASSLAGGGMNTEAFF	TGTGCCAGCAGCTTAGCTGGCGGTGGAATGAACACTGAAGCTTTCTTT
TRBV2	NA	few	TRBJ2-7	CASGRTRDYEQYF	TGTGCCAGCGGAAGGACTCGGGACTACGAGCAGTACTTC
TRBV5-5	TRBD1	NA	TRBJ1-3	CASSTGQGLSSGNTIYF	TGTGCCAGCTCAACGGGACAGGGATTAAGCTCTGGAAACACCATATATTTT
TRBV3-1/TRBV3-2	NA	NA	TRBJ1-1	CASSQDSGAAFF	TGTGCCAGCAGCCAAGATTCAGGGGCAGCTTTCTTT
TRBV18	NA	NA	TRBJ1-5	CASSPGRGNQPQHF	TGTGCCAGCTCCCCCGGGCGGGGCAATCAGCCCCAGCATTTT
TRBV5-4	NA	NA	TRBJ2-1	CASSSRTEINEQFF	TGTGCCAGCAGCTCTCGGACAGAGATCAATGAGCAGTTCTTC
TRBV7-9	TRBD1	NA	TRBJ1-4	CASSLAPGQGGEKLFF	TGTGCCAGCAGCTTAGCCCCTGGACAGGGCGGGGAAAAACTGTTTTTT
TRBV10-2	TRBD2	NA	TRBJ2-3	CASSEPVWTSGGEDTQYF	TGCGCCAGCAGTGAGCCGGTTTGGACTAGCGGGGGGGAAGATACGCAGTATTTT
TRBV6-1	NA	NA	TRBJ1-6	CASSEILMGNRENSPLHF	TGTGCCAGCAGTGAAATTCTCATGGGCAACAGAGAGAATTCACCCCTCCACTTT
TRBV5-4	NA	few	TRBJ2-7	CASSLAGRLYEQYF	TGTGCCAGCAGCTTGGCAGGGAGGTTATACGAGCAGTACTTC
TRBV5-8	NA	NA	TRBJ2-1	CASSFGTEQFF	TGTGCCAGCAGCTTTGGCACTGAGCAGTTCTTC
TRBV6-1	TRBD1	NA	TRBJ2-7	CASSGTGWYSHNEQYF	TGTGCCAGCAGTGGGACAGGGTGGTATAGCCATAACGAGCAGTACTTC
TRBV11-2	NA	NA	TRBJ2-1	CASSLDRGRYNEQFF	TGTGCCAGCAGCTTAGACAGGGGCCGCTACAATGAGCAGTTCTTC
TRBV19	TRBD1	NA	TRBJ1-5	CASSIDRGQSNQPQHF	TGTGCCAGTAGTATAGATCGGGGACAGAGCAATCAGCCCCAGCATTTT
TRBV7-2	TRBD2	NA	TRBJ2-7	CASSLLGLAGGYEQYF	TGTGCCAGCAGCTTACTTGGACTAGCGGGAGGCTACGAGCAGTACTTC
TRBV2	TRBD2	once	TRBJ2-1	CASSESGGAYNEQFF	TGTGCCAGCAGTGAGAGCGGGGGGGCCTACAATGAGCAGTTCTTC